This TCR beta chain appears in the sequencing data of a study of regulatory T cells in long-lasting Graves disease. Relying on iRepertoire HTBI primers and Arm-PCR of CDR3 regions, the team built TCR beta libraries. TCRdb ran MiXCR on the multiplex PCR reads and lists one entry per CDR3 protein. This sample has about 620,000 distinct CDR3 sequences; roughly 16% occur once, and the top ten carry 15% to 20%. The time point: newly diagnosed GD, antithyroid drugs for less than 3 months. Scientists built the TCR library using RNA that was extracted from PBMCs. Germline lookup yields CDR1 MNHEY and CDR2 SVGEGT. The junction had 8 bases not matched to a gene; V was cut back by 6 bases and J by 2 bases. The CDR3 is made up of 15 amino acids. The data were also submitted as part of a second study, on T cells in Graves' hyperthyroidism and ophthalmopathy.

The chain recombines TRBV6-2 or TRBV6-3 with TRBJ2-5; 8 bases line up with TRBD1. The specimen comprised peripheral blood mononuclear cells (PBMCs), sampled at new diagnosis, from a patient treated with antithyroid drugs. The clonotype was recovered from a woman younger than 45 with Graves disease. The CDR3 reads CASRTWTGRQETQYF. CDR3 nucleotides: TGTGCCAGCAGAACCTGGACAGGGCGACAAGAGACCCAGTACTTC.